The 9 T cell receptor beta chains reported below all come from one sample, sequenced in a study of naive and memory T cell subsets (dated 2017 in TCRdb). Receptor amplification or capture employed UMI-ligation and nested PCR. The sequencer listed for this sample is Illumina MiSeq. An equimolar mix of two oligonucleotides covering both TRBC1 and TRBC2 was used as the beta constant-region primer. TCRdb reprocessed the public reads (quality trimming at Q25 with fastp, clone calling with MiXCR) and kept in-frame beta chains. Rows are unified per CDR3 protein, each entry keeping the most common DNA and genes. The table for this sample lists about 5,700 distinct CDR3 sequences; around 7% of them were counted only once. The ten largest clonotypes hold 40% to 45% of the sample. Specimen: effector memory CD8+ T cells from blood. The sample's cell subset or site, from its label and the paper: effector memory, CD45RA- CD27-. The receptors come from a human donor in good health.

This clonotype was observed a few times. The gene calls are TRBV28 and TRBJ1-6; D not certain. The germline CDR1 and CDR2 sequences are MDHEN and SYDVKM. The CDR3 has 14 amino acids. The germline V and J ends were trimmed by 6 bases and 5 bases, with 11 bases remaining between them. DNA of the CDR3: TGTGCCAGCAGCCCACCGGGAGATAATTCACCCCTCCACTTT. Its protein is CASSPPGDNSPLHF.

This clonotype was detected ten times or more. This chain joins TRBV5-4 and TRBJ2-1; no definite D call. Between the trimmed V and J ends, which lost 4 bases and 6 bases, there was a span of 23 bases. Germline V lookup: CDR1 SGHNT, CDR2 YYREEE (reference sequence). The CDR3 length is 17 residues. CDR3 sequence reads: CASSPTPGVSYSNEQFF. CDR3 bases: TGTGCCAGCAGCCCCACCCCTGGTGTCTCCTACAGCAATGAGCAGTTCTTC. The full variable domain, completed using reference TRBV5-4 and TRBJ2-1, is ETGVTQSPTHLIKTRGQQVTLRCSSQSGHNTVSWYQQALGQGPQFIFQYYREEENGRGNFPPRFSGLQFPNYSSELNVNALELDDSALYLCASSPTPGVSYSNEQFFGPGTRLTVL.

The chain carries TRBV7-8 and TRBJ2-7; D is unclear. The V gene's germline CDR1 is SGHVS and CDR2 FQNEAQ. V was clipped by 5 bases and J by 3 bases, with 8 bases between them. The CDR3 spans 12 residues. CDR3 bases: TGTGCCAGCAGCCTACCCCACTACGAGCAGTACTTC. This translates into CASSLPHYEQYF.

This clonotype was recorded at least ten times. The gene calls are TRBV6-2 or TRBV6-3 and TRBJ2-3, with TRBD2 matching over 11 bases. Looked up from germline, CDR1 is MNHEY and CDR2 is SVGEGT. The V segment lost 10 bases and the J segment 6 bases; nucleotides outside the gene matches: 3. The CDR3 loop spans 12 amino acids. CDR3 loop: CATWTSGDTQYF. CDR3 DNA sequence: TGTGCCACCTGGACTAGCGGGGATACGCAGTATTTT.

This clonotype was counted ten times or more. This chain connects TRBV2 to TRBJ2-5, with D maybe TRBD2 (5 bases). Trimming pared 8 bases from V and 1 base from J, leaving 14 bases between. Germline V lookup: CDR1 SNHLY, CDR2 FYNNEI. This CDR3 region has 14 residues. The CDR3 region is CASVRRDSQETQYF. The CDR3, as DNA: TGTGCCAGCGTTCGACGGGATAGCCAAGAGACCCAGTACTTC.

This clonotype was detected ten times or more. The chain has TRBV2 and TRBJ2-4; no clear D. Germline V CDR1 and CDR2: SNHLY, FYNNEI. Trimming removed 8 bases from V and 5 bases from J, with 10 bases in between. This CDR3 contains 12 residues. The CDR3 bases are TGTGCCAGCGATTTCGGCGAAAACATTCAGTACTTC. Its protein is CASDFGENIQYF. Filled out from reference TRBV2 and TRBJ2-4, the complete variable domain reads EPEVTQTPSHQVTQMGQEVILRCVPISNHLYFYWYRQILGQKVEFLVSFYNNEISEKSEIFDDQFSVERPDGSNFTLKIRSTKLEDSAMYFCASDFGENIQYFGAGTRLSVL.

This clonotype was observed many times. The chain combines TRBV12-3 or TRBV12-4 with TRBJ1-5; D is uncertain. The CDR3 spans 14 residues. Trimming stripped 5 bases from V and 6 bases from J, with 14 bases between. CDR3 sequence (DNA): TGTGCCAGCAGTCCGGGCCAACGGGGTCAGCCCCAGCATTTT. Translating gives CASSPGQRGQPQHF.

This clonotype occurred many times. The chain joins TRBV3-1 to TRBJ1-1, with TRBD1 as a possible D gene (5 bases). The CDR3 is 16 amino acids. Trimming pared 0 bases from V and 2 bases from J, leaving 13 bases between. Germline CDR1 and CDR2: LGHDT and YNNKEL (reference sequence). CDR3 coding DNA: TGTGCCAGCAGCCAAGATGAGGAGACAGTAAACACTGAAGCTTTCTTT. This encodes CASSQDEETVNTEAFF.

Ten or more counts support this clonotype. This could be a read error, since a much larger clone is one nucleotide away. CDR3 DNA sequence: TGCGCCAGCAGCCTAGGTGCTGACGGGGGCAATGAGCAGTTCTTC. Its protein is CASSLGADGGNEQFF. This chain connects TRBV4-3 to TRBJ2-1; a possible D gene is TRBD2 (6 bases). This CDR3 has 15 residues. From germline, CDR1 is LGHNA and CDR2 YSLEER. The V end was cut by 4 bases, the J end by 6 bases, with 16 bases between.